The 17 T cell receptor beta chains given below trace back to one sample, sequenced in a study of CD8 T cells in ankylosing spondylitis. These TCRs are of unknown antigen specificity. TCRdb re-called the 5' RACE reads through MiXCR, storing one row per CDR3 protein. Among fewer than 550,000 distinct CDR3 sequences listed, about 5.2% were seen once. Study observations and caveats: What appeared characteristic of ankylosing spondylitis blood was a TCR beta motif of eight highly homologous variants.

The sample consisted of blood, either unsorted or a sorted T cell fraction (not recorded which). Receptors were obtained from a male donor with ankylosing spondylitis.

This clonotype has a count of ten or more. This chain uses TRBV9 with TRBJ2-2; D not resolved. Per the germline V gene, CDR1 is SGDLS and CDR2 is YYNGEE. Trimming cost V 5 bases and J 0 bases, with 8 bases left between them. The CDR3 spans 14 residues. CDR3 protein: CASRNGPNTGELFF. CDR3 bases: TGTGCCAGCAGGAACGGCCCGAACACCGGGGAGCTGTTTTTT.

Only a few counts were recorded for this clonotype. The chain has TRBV12-3 or TRBV12-4 and TRBJ2-1; TRBD2 agrees at 11 bases. This CDR3 has 15 amino acids. The V segment lost 6 bases and the J segment 5 bases; nucleotides outside the gene matches: 6. The CDR3 nucleotides read TGTGCCAGCAGCCCAAGACTAGCGGGGAACAATGAGCAGTTCTTC. Its translation: CASSPRLAGNNEQFF.

This clonotype was recorded many times. V is TRBV14 and J is TRBJ2-5; D tentatively fits TRBD1 or TRBD2 (5 bases each). Per the germline V gene, CDR1 is SGHDN and CDR2 is FVKESK. Trimming took 0 bases from V and 5 from J, leaving 19 bases between them. This CDR3 region has 17 residues. The chain's CDR3 is CASSQDSRFREWETQYF. CDR3 in DNA: TGTGCCAGCAGCCAAGATTCCCGTTTCAGGGAGTGGGAGACCCAGTACTTC.

This clonotype was detected many times. This chain uses TRBV4-2 with TRBJ1-2; 7 nucleotides align to TRBD1. The CDR3 contains 15 residues. V lost 0 bases, J lost 4 bases, and 5 bases stayed unmatched. Germline V CDR1 and CDR2: LGHNA, YNFKEQ. DNA of the CDR3: TGTGCCAGCAGCCAAGACCCCCGACAGGGCTATGGCTACACCTTC. As protein: CASSQDPRQGYGYTF.

This clonotype was observed many times. The chain employs TRBV10-3 and TRBJ2-7, with D perhaps matching TRBD1 (6 bases). The CDR3 runs to 15 residues. Germline CDR1 and CDR2: ENHRY and SYGVKD. The V end was cut by 6 bases, the J end by 1 base, with 16 bases between. For the CDR3, the DNA is TGTGCCATCAGCGCGATAGGACAGTCATCCTACGAGCAGTACTTC. Translation: CAISAIGQSSYEQYF.

In this sample, this clonotype turned up many times. The gene calls are TRBV28 and TRBJ1-2, with D possibly matching TRBD1 (6 bases). Trimming took off 6 bases at V and 5 bases at J, with 13 bases between the two ends. CDR3 size: 13 residues. The germline CDR1 and CDR2 sequences are MDHEN and SYDVKM. CDR3 region: CASRPRTDYGYTF. In DNA form, the CDR3 reads TGTGCCAGCAGACCAAGGACAGATTATGGCTACACCTTC.

This clonotype was seen repeatedly, ten times or more. The J gene is TRBJ2-2, the V gene TRBV5-1; D perhaps matches TRBD1 (6 bases). The CDR3 covers 15 residues. CDR1 is SGHRS and CDR2 is YFSETQ in the germline V gene. Trimming left V 4 bases short and J 1 base short, with 11 bases between. Written as DNA, the CDR3 is TGCGCCAGCAGCCAAGACAGGAAGAACACCGGGGAGCTGTTTTTT. This gives the protein CASSQDRKNTGELFF.

This clonotype was observed many times. The V gene is TRBV11-2, the J gene TRBJ2-3, with D perhaps being TRBD1 or TRBD2 (5 bases each). The germline CDR1 and CDR2 sequences are SGHAT and FQNNGV. CDR3 size: 14 residues. Trimming took off 9 bases at V and 2 bases at J, with 15 bases between the two ends. CDR3 residues: CASSRGVLTDTQYF. CDR3 sequence (DNA): TGTGCCAGTTCGAGAGGGGTTCTCACAGATACGCAGTATTTT.

V gene TRBV7-2 combines with J gene TRBJ2-1, with D perhaps being TRBD1 or TRBD2 (5 bases each). Trimming took off 8 bases at V and 3 bases at J, with 17 bases between the two ends. CDR1 is SGHTA, CDR2 FQGNSA, per germline. The CDR3 has 15 residues. DNA for the CDR3: TGTGCCAGCCGACTCACCGGGGCCGTCTACAATGAGCAGTTCTTC. Protein sequence: CASRLTGAVYNEQFF.

The chain employs TRBV12-3 or TRBV12-4 and TRBJ1-1, with D possibly being TRBD1 (6 bases). The V end was cut by 6 bases, the J end by 3 bases, with 14 bases between. This CDR3 has 14 residues. CDR3 protein: CASRRNREDTEAFF. CDR3 coding DNA: TGTGCCAGCAGACGAAACAGGGAGGACACTGAAGCTTTCTTT.

This clonotype was detected many times. The chain is built from TRBV28 and TRBJ1-2, with 8 bases that match TRBD1. Germline V CDR1 and CDR2: MDHEN, SYDVKM. After removal of 5 bases from V and 8 bases from J, the junction contained 13 bases not matched to a gene. This CDR3 has 15 amino acids. The CDR3 bases are TGTGCCAGCAGTAGTCCCGGGACAGGAGGAAGCGGCTACACCTTC. Translation gives CASSSPGTGGSGYTF.

This clonotype was detected ten times or more. The chain is built from TRBV29-1 and TRBJ2-7; TRBD1 aligns across 9 bases. The length of the CDR3 is 12 residues. Germline V CDR1 and CDR2: SQVTM, ANQGSEA. With 7 bases clipped from V and 3 bases from J, the junction kept 4 bases outside the gene matches. DNA of the CDR3: TGCAGCGCGGGGGACAGGGTCTACGAGCAGTACTTC. Translation gives CSAGDRVYEQYF.

This clonotype was seen a handful of times. The J gene is TRBJ2-5, the V gene TRBV7-2, with 7 bases fitting TRBD1. The length of the CDR3 is 15 residues. V lost 1 base to trimming and J lost 5 bases; unmatched junction nucleotides: 7. Germline assignment: CDR1 SGHTA and CDR2 FQGNSA. CDR3 residues: CASSLVVGQSETQYF. DNA for the CDR3: TGTGCCAGCAGCTTAGTAGTGGGACAGTCGGAGACCCAGTACTTC. The variable domain in full, completed from reference TRBV7-2 and TRBJ2-5, reads GAGVSQSPSNKVTEKGKDVELRCDPISGHTALYWYRQSLGQGLEFLIYFQGNSAPDKSGLPSDRFSAERTGGSVSTLTIQRTQQEDSAVYLCASSLVVGQSETQYFGPGTRLLVL.

This clonotype was counted at least ten times. CDR3 protein: CSARTLAGGPTGELFF. CDR3 sequence (DNA): TGCAGTGCTCGTACATTAGCGGGAGGGCCTACCGGGGAGCTGTTTTTT. V gene TRBV20-1 combines with J gene TRBJ2-2, with 11 nucleotides matching TRBD2. With 5 bases clipped from V and 5 bases from J, the junction kept 10 bases outside the gene matches. There are 16 residues in the CDR3. Per the germline V gene, CDR1 is DFQATT and CDR2 is SNEGSKA (reference sequence).

The chain combines TRBV7-8 with TRBJ2-3, with 14 bases lining up with TRBD2. The CDR3 has 15 amino acids. The germline gives CDR1 SGHVS, CDR2 FQNEAQ. V lost 5 bases, J lost 5 bases, and 3 bases stayed unmatched. The CDR3 loop is CASSMGLAGEDTQYF. For the CDR3, the DNA is TGTGCCAGCAGCATGGGACTAGCGGGAGAAGATACGCAGTATTTT.

The sample holds many counts of this clonotype. This rearrangement joins TRBV4-1 to TRBJ1-5; D is unclear. This CDR3 region has 13 residues. The V gene's germline CDR1 is MGHRA and CDR2 YSYEKL. Trimming removed 8 bases from V and 5 bases from J, with 13 bases in between. The CDR3 bases are TGCGCCAGCGGTCAGAGGGAAGATCAGCCCCAGCATTTT. Amino acids: CASGQREDQPQHF.

The sample holds many counts of this clonotype. This sequence joins TRBV6-2 or TRBV6-3 and TRBJ1-5; D ambiguous. This CDR3 comprises 15 residues. CDR1 MNHEY and CDR2 SVGEGT come from the germline V gene. Trimming left V 2 bases short and J 0 bases short, with 8 bases between. This chain's CDR3 is CASSYGLYSNQPQHF. The DNA for the CDR3 is TGTGCCAGCAGTTACGGCTTATATAGCAATCAGCCCCAGCATTTT.